The rows below give T cell receptor beta chains drawn from one sample of a study of memory CD4+ T cells and cytomegalovirus serostatus. Repertoires were generated with immunoSEQ multiplex PCR, while TCRdb's copy carries only in-frame clones and drops some. The top ten hold around 0.53% of the sample, which has approximately 63,000 clones, around 80% seen once. The sequencing input was memory CD4+ T cells from blood. These receptors were taken from an adult in good health and CMV-seronegative. Some clones in this sample may be carry-over from other donors' samples. The CDR3 runs from the conserved cysteine through the conserved F or W. D genes are given only for firm matches. A row's size may be missing; if present it is once, few, many or a size class.

size	J	V	D	DNA	CDR3
-	TRBJ2-4	TRBV28	-	TGTGCCAGTTCGACCTCCGCGGCGGACAAAAACATTCAGTACTTC	CASSTSAADKNIQYF
medium-sized	TRBJ1-4	TRBV6-5	TRBD1	TGTGCCAGCAGCCGACAGGGGGCTAATGAAAAACTGTTTTTT	CASSRQGANEKLFF
-	TRBJ2-1	TRBV7-6	TRBD2	TGTGCCAGCAGCTTTCTAGCGGCCCGGGGGGACAATGAGCAGTTCTTC	CASSFLAARGDNEQFF
once	TRBJ2-4	TRBV27	-	TGTGCCAGCAGTTGGTCTTGGAGCTCGATAAACATTCAGTACTTC	CASSWSWSSINIQYF
-	TRBJ2-3	TRBV5-1	-	TGCGCCAGCAGCTTGGAAGGGGGAACAGTGGATACGCAGTATTTT	CASSLEGGTVDTQYF
-	TRBJ2-2	TRBV7-6	-	TGTGCCAGCAGCTCCGGGGGGCGGAAGAACACCGGGGAGCTGTTTTTT	CASSSGGRKNTGELFF
-	TRBJ2-3	TRBV7-9	-	TGTGCCAGCAGTCCCCGGGGGCCGGATACGCAGTATTTT	CASSPRGPDTQYF
-	TRBJ2-2	TRBV29-1	TRBD2	TGCAGCGCCCGATCGACTAGCGTTAGCACCGGGGAGCTGTTTTTT	CSARSTSVSTGELFF
-	TRBJ2-1	TRBV20-1	-	TGCAGTGCTGAAGGCGGAAAAGCGCAGTTCTTC	CSAEGGKAQFF
-	TRBJ2-7	TRBV2	TRBD1	TGTGCCAGCGACAGGGGGACCTACGAGCAGTACTTC	CASDRGTYEQYF
-	TRBJ2-3	TRBV7-2	-	TGTGCCAGCAGCCGGCGCGCGGGGACAGATACGCAGTATTTT	CASSRRAGTDTQYF
-	TRBJ2-7	TRBV27	TRBD2	TGTGCCAGCAGTTTAGGGGGAGGACTAGCCTACGAGCAGTACTTC	CASSLGGGLAYEQYF
-	TRBJ1-5	TRBV7-2	-	TGTGCCAGCAGCTTACAGGCTTACTCAGGTCCTAGCAATCAGCCCCAGCATTTT	CASSLQAYSGPSNQPQHF
-	TRBJ1-5	TRBV15	-	TGTGCCACCAGCAGATACAGCAATCAGCCCCAGCATTTT	CATSRYSNQPQHF
once	TRBJ2-4	TRBV4-3	TRBD1	TGCGCCAGCAGCCCCAGGCCGGGACAGGGGGCCAAAAACATTCAGTACTTC	CASSPRPGQGAKNIQYF
-	TRBJ2-7	TRBV28	-	TGTGCCAGCAGTTTATGGTCGGGACTCTCCTACGAGCAGTACTTC	CASSLWSGLSYEQYF
-	TRBJ2-5	TRBV27	-	TGTGCCAGCAGTTTACGAGGCCGAGAGACCCAGTACTTC	CASSLRGRETQYF
-	TRBJ2-1	TRBV27	-	TGTGCCAGCAGTGCCCAGGTAGCGGCCGATGAGCAGTTCTTC	CASSAQVAADEQFF